A selection of T cell receptor beta chains follows, all from one sample in a study of blood T cell repertoires in COVID-19. Method: immunoSEQ multiplex PCR; TCRdb's copy keeps in-frame clones and lacks some. The sample consists of fewer than 250,000 clones, 80% to 85% of them appearing once. The material sequenced was PBMCs or T cells enriched from blood (not recorded which). All receptors come from a woman in her twenties or thirties who had been exposed to COVID-19. Each CDR3 is given with its conserved first and last residue. The D gene is left open where the match is weak. Expanded clones are given a class, and other clones once, few, many or no size at all.

d_call: -
clone_size: -
j_call: TRBJ2-1
v_call: TRBV7-2
cdr3_length: 15
cdr3_nt: TGTGCCAGCAGCTTAGGTGCGGAAACCTACAATGAGCAGTTCTTC
cdr3_aa: CASSLGAETYNEQFF

d_call: -
clone_size: -
j_call: TRBJ2-2
v_call: TRBV9
cdr3_length: 13
cdr3_nt: TGTGCCAGCAGCCCTCAAGCGGTCGGGGAGCTGTTTTTT
cdr3_aa: CASSPQAVGELFF

d_call: -
clone_size: -
j_call: TRBJ2-2
v_call: TRBV11-3
cdr3_length: 15
cdr3_nt: TGTGCCAGCAGCTTGGCAGGAACGAACACCGGGGAGCTGTTTTTT
cdr3_aa: CASSLAGTNTGELFF

d_call: TRBD1
clone_size: -
j_call: TRBJ1-1
v_call: TRBV6-5
cdr3_length: 13
cdr3_nt: TGTGCCATTGCAGGGGGCTTGAACACTGAAGCTTTCTTT
cdr3_aa: CAIAGGLNTEAFF

d_call: -
clone_size: -
j_call: TRBJ2-5
v_call: TRBV2
cdr3_length: 14
cdr3_nt: TGTGCCAGCAGTCCAGGGCGGGGAAAAGAGACCCAGTACTTC
cdr3_aa: CASSPGRGKETQYF

d_call: -
clone_size: -
j_call: TRBJ2-7
v_call: TRBV5-1
cdr3_length: 15
cdr3_nt: TGCGCCAGCAGCCTGGACGATCCACTATCCTACGAGCAGTACTTC
cdr3_aa: CASSLDDPLSYEQYF

d_call: -
clone_size: -
j_call: TRBJ2-7
v_call: TRBV9
cdr3_length: 14
cdr3_nt: TGTGCCAGCAGCGTAGGCTCGGGGGTTCACGAGCAGTACTTC
cdr3_aa: CASSVGSGVHEQYF

d_call: TRBD2
clone_size: once
j_call: TRBJ2-7
v_call: TRBV7-2
cdr3_length: 18
cdr3_nt: TGTGCCAGCAGCGATCCGGGACTAGCGGGGCCAAGCTCCTACGAGCAGTACTTC
cdr3_aa: CASSDPGLAGPSSYEQYF

d_call: -
clone_size: -
j_call: TRBJ2-7
v_call: TRBV7-6
cdr3_length: 18
cdr3_nt: TGTGCCAGCAGCTTTTCCTTGCGTAGTGAAAACCCCAACTACGAGCAGTACTTC
cdr3_aa: CASSFSLRSENPNYEQYF

d_call: TRBD1
clone_size: -
j_call: TRBJ1-1
v_call: TRBV7-8
cdr3_length: 16
cdr3_nt: TGTGCCAGCAGCTTAACGCAGACAGGGGGGAACACTGAAGCTTTCTTT
cdr3_aa: CASSLTQTGGNTEAFF

d_call: -
clone_size: few
j_call: TRBJ1-2
v_call: TRBV4-1
cdr3_length: 13
cdr3_nt: TGCGCCAGCAGCCAAGGCGAAGTCTATGGCTACACCTTC
cdr3_aa: CASSQGEVYGYTF

d_call: TRBD1
clone_size: -
j_call: TRBJ2-3
v_call: TRBV7-9
cdr3_length: 15
cdr3_nt: TGTGCCAGCAGCTTCGGACAGGGGGCATTAGATACGCAGTATTTT
cdr3_aa: CASSFGQGALDTQYF

d_call: -
clone_size: -
j_call: TRBJ2-7
v_call: TRBV19
cdr3_length: 14
cdr3_nt: TGTGCCAGTAGTATAAACACAAACTCCTACGAGCAGTACTTC
cdr3_aa: CASSINTNSYEQYF

d_call: -
clone_size: -
j_call: TRBJ2-1
v_call: TRBV27
cdr3_length: 14
cdr3_nt: TGTGCCAGCAGTTTACCCGGACAATACAATGAGCAGTTCTTC
cdr3_aa: CASSLPGQYNEQFF

d_call: TRBD1
clone_size: -
j_call: TRBJ1-3
v_call: TRBV2
cdr3_length: 14
cdr3_nt: TGTGCCACCACGGACAGGGCCTCTGGAAACACCATATATTTT
cdr3_aa: CATTDRASGNTIYF

d_call: -
clone_size: -
j_call: TRBJ1-2
v_call: TRBV6-5
cdr3_length: 13
cdr3_nt: TGTGCCAGCAGCCCCAGGGTGTGGGATGGCTACACCTTC
cdr3_aa: CASSPRVWDGYTF

d_call: -
clone_size: -
j_call: TRBJ2-5
v_call: TRBV10-3
cdr3_length: 14
cdr3_nt: TGTGCCATCAGCCCCGGGGTGGCGGAAGAGACCCAGTACTTC
cdr3_aa: CAISPGVAEETQYF

d_call: TRBD2
clone_size: -
j_call: TRBJ2-2
v_call: TRBV5-6
cdr3_length: 14
cdr3_nt: TGTGCCAGCGGAGTAGCGGGAGTCACCGGGGAGCTGTTTTTT
cdr3_aa: CASGVAGVTGELFF

d_call: -
clone_size: -
j_call: TRBJ1-5
v_call: TRBV11-2
cdr3_length: 13
cdr3_nt: TGTGCCAGCAGCTTGACAGAAAATCAGCCCCAGCATTTT
cdr3_aa: CASSLTENQPQHF

d_call: -
clone_size: -
j_call: TRBJ2-7
v_call: TRBV20-1
cdr3_length: 11
cdr3_nt: TGCAGTGCTAGAGGAGTTGAAAAGCAGTACTTC
cdr3_aa: CSARGVEKQYF

d_call: -
clone_size: -
j_call: TRBJ2-7
v_call: TRBV21-1
cdr3_length: 15
cdr3_nt: TGTGCCAGCAGCAAAGAAGAACAGAACTCCTACGAGCAGTACTTC
cdr3_aa: CASSKEEQNSYEQYF

d_call: -
clone_size: -
j_call: TRBJ2-6
v_call: TRBV2
cdr3_length: 16
cdr3_nt: TGTGCCAGCAGTGAAGGGGGCGGCTGGAAGGCCAACGTCCTGACTTTC
cdr3_aa: CASSEGGGWKANVLTF

d_call: TRBD1
clone_size: once
j_call: TRBJ1-3
v_call: TRBV6-5
cdr3_length: 14
cdr3_nt: TGTGCCAGCACCCTCGACAGGGGGGGTAACACCATATATTTT
cdr3_aa: CASTLDRGGNTIYF

d_call: -
clone_size: -
j_call: TRBJ1-4
v_call: TRBV4-2
cdr3_length: 14
cdr3_nt: TGTGCCAGCAGCCACGGGGATGGTAATGAAAAACTGTTTTTT
cdr3_aa: CASSHGDGNEKLFF

d_call: TRBD1
clone_size: -
j_call: TRBJ2-7
v_call: TRBV5-1
cdr3_length: 14
cdr3_nt: TGCGCCAGCAGCCCGGACAGGGGTCCCTACGAGCAGTACTTC
cdr3_aa: CASSPDRGPYEQYF

d_call: TRBD2
clone_size: -
j_call: TRBJ2-1
v_call: TRBV24-1
cdr3_length: 14
cdr3_nt: TGTGCCACCAGTGACTCCCCTTGGGGGGGTGAGCAGTTCTTC
cdr3_aa: CATSDSPWGGEQFF

d_call: -
clone_size: once
j_call: TRBJ1-6
v_call: TRBV30
cdr3_length: 14
cdr3_nt: TGTGCCTGGAGTGTTGGTCAGGATAATTCACCCCTCCACTTT
cdr3_aa: CAWSVGQDNSPLHF

d_call: -
clone_size: -
j_call: TRBJ2-7
v_call: TRBV7-9
cdr3_length: 13
cdr3_nt: TGTGCCAGCAGCTCCCCTAGAACCTACGAGCAGTACTTC
cdr3_aa: CASSSPRTYEQYF

d_call: TRBD2
clone_size: -
j_call: TRBJ2-7
v_call: TRBV9
cdr3_length: 15
cdr3_nt: TGTGCCAGCAGCGTAAACCCGGGGGGGCCTTACGAGCAGTACTTC
cdr3_aa: CASSVNPGGPYEQYF

d_call: -
clone_size: -
j_call: TRBJ2-1
v_call: TRBV30
cdr3_length: 11
cdr3_nt: TGTGCCTGCCAATTGTTCAATGAGCAGTTCTTC
cdr3_aa: CACQLFNEQFF

d_call: -
clone_size: -
j_call: TRBJ1-1
v_call: TRBV6-5
cdr3_length: 14
cdr3_nt: TGTGCCAGCAGTTACGCAGGGGTTGGCACTGAAGCTTTCTTT
cdr3_aa: CASSYAGVGTEAFF

d_call: -
clone_size: -
j_call: TRBJ1-1
v_call: TRBV5-5
cdr3_length: 13
cdr3_nt: TGTGCCAGCAGAATTGCCGGGAACGCTGAAGCTTTCTTT
cdr3_aa: CASRIAGNAEAFF

d_call: -
clone_size: once
j_call: TRBJ1-1
v_call: TRBV3-1/TRBV3-2
cdr3_length: 14
cdr3_nt: TGTGCCAGCAGCCAACAGGGTGTGGACACTGAAGCTTTCTTT
cdr3_aa: CASSQQGVDTEAFF

d_call: -
clone_size: once
j_call: TRBJ2-7
v_call: TRBV29-1
cdr3_length: 13
cdr3_nt: TGCAGCGTTGCGGCGGGGGCCGCCTACGAGCAGTACTTC
cdr3_aa: CSVAAGAAYEQYF

d_call: TRBD2
clone_size: once
j_call: TRBJ2-1
v_call: TRBV6-5
cdr3_length: 15
cdr3_nt: TGTGCCAGCAGTCCGGGGGGGGCAGGGGTCAATGAGCAGTTCTTC
cdr3_aa: CASSPGGAGVNEQFF

d_call: -
clone_size: -
j_call: TRBJ2-3
v_call: TRBV18
cdr3_length: 12
cdr3_nt: TGTGCCAGCTCACCACGAGCAGATACGCAGTATTTT
cdr3_aa: CASSPRADTQYF

d_call: TRBD2
clone_size: -
j_call: TRBJ2-1
v_call: TRBV4-3
cdr3_length: 17
cdr3_nt: TGCGCCAGCAGCCAAGATGGGCGGGGGGGCCGGTACAATGAGCAGTTCTTC
cdr3_aa: CASSQDGRGGRYNEQFF

d_call: -
clone_size: -
j_call: TRBJ2-5
v_call: TRBV9
cdr3_length: 14
cdr3_nt: TGTGCCAGCATGGCAGGGGCCCGGCGGAAGACCCAGTACTTC
cdr3_aa: CASMAGARRKTQYF

d_call: TRBD1
clone_size: -
j_call: TRBJ1-1
v_call: TRBV27
cdr3_length: 15
cdr3_nt: TGTGCCAGCAGTCTATCAGGACAGGTCTGGACTGAAGCTTTCTTT
cdr3_aa: CASSLSGQVWTEAFF

d_call: -
clone_size: -
j_call: TRBJ2-2
v_call: TRBV5-1
cdr3_length: 16
cdr3_nt: TGCGCCAGCAGCCCCGGACCGGGATCAAACACCGGGGAGCTGTTTTTT
cdr3_aa: CASSPGPGSNTGELFF

d_call: TRBD2
clone_size: -
j_call: TRBJ2-5
v_call: TRBV6-1
cdr3_length: 18
cdr3_nt: TGTGCCAGCAGTGAATCTAGCGGGGGGGCCTATCTGAAAGAGACCCAGTACTTC
cdr3_aa: CASSESSGGAYLKETQYF